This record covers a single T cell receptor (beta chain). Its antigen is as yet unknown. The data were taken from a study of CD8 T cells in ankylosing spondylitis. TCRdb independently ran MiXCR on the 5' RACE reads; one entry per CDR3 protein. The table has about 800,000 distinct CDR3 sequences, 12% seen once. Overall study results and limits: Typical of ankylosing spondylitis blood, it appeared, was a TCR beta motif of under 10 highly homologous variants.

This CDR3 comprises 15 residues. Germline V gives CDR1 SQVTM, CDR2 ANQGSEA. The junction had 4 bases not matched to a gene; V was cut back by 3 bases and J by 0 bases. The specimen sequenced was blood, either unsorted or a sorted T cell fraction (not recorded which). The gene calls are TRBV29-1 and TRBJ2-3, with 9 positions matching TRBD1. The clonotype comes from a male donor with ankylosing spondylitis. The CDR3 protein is CSVEGDRVSTDTQYF. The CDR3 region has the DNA TGCAGCGTTGAGGGGGACAGGGTTAGCACAGATACGCAGTATTTT.